The 10 T cell receptor beta chains below were found in one sample sequenced in a study of blood T cell repertoires in COVID-19 (dated by TCRdb to 2020 to 2021). The library was obtained by the immunoSEQ multiplex PCR assay. TCRdb's version of the immuneACCESS table is confined to in-frame rearrangements and falls short of the full clone set. An unresolved V gene accounts for under half of the shortfall where checked; the remainder is of unknown origin. In all, the sample holds about 30,000 clones, and approximately 67% of those were seen once. Jointly, the top ten make up 17% of the sample. Input material: peripheral blood. The receptors derive from a human donor in a cohort sampled during active COVID-19.

The table lists this clone with a few counts. This chain joins TRBV6-5 and TRBJ1-5; 7 bases agree with TRBD1. Germline V lookup: CDR1 MNHEY, CDR2 SVGAGI. The CDR3 consists of 15 residues. With 6 bases clipped from V and 4 bases from J, the junction kept 9 bases outside the gene matches. The CDR3 reads CASRLRTGENQPQHF. For the CDR3, the DNA is TGTGCCAGCAGGCTCCGGACAGGCGAAAATCAGCCCCAGCATTTT.

This chain connects TRBV19 to TRBJ1-5, with D unresolved. From germline, CDR1 is LNHDA and CDR2 SQIVND (reference sequence). The CDR3 runs to 13 residues. The ends were cut back, 4 bases at V and 7 bases at J, with 11 bases in the middle. CDR3 amino acids: CASSNGLGQPQHF. In nucleotides, the CDR3 is TGTGCCAGTAGTAACGGACTGGGGCAGCCCCAGCATTTT.

The gene calls are TRBV29-1 and TRBJ2-2; 8 bases line up with TRBD2. Germline-derived CDR1 and CDR2 are SQVTM and ANQGSEA. V lost 8 bases and J lost 6; bases outside the gene matches: 11. The CDR3 spans 14 residues. DNA of the CDR3: TGCAGCTGCCGAGCGGGAGCAGAGCCCGGGGAGCTGTTTTTT. Encoded protein: CSCRAGAEPGELFF.

This chain connects TRBV3-1 (or the pseudogene TRBV3-2) to TRBJ1-1; a possible D gene is TRBD1 (6 bases). Germline CDR1 LGHDT, CDR2 YNNKEL (reference sequence). Trimming left V 0 bases short and J 4 bases short, with 12 bases between. The CDR3 totals 15 residues. CDR3 amino acids: CASSQDYRVGTEAFF. The CDR3 bases are TGTGCCAGCAGCCAAGATTACAGGGTGGGCACTGAAGCTTTCTTT.

This sequence joins TRBV19 and TRBJ1-2, with D tentatively TRBD1 (6 bases). The ends were cut back, 11 bases at V and 4 bases at J, with 29 bases in the middle. The CDR3 spans 17 residues. The germline V gene encodes CDR1 LNHDA and CDR2 SQIVND (reference sequence). CDR3 nucleotides: TGTGCCTCCTACGATTACCAGGGACAAAATTCGCGCTATGGCTACACCTTC. Its translation: CASYDYQGQNSRYGYTF. Full variable domain (rest looked up from reference TRBV19 and TRBJ1-2): DGGITQSPKYLFRKEGQNVTLSCEQNLNHDAMYWYRQDPGQGLRLIYYSQIVNDFQKGDIAEGYSVSREKKESFPLTVTSAQKNPTAFYLCASYDYQGQNSRYGYTFGSGTRLTVV.

The chain couples TRBV11-3 to TRBJ1-1, with D hard to call. There are 18 residues in the CDR3. V lost 1 base to trimming and J lost 1 base, with 19 bases between them. Looked up from germline, CDR1 is SGHNT and CDR2 is YENEEA. CDR3 amino acids: CASSLGGPQLVRNTEAFF. The CDR3 nucleotides are TGTGCCAGCAGCTTAGGAGGGCCCCAATTGGTTCGGAACACTGAAGCTTTCTTT.

The V gene is TRBV7-3, the J gene TRBJ2-6; 9 bases are a match to TRBD1. This CDR3 is built from 18 residues. Germline trimming cut 2 bases from V and 4 bases from J; bases unmatched to any gene: 9. In germline, CDR1 is SGHTA, CDR2 FQGTGA. This CDR3 is CASSLGWTGVTGANVLTF. The CDR3 nucleotides are TGTGCCAGCAGCTTAGGATGGACAGGGGTAACAGGGGCCAACGTCCTGACTTTC.

This sequence joins TRBV9 and TRBJ2-7; possible D gene TRBD2, 6 bases. CDR3 length: 15 residues. Trimming cost V 2 bases and J 2 bases, with 14 bases left between them. Germline assignment: CDR1 SGDLS and CDR2 YYNGEE. CDR3 residues: CASSVAGLNPYEQYF. The DNA of the CDR3 is TGTGCCAGCAGCGTGGCCGGACTAAATCCCTACGAGCAGTACTTC.

The CDR3 nucleotides read TGTGCCAGCAGCTTAGGACAACAAGAGACCCAGTACTTC. Amino acids: CASSLGQQETQYF. This chain joins TRBV7-7 and TRBJ2-5; D gene ambiguous. With 1 base removed from V and 2 bases from J, the gap between germline ends came to 5 bases. This CDR3 has 13 residues. Germline lookup yields CDR1 SSHAT and CDR2 FNYEAQ (reference sequence).

This sequence joins TRBV4-2 and TRBJ2-2, with TRBD1 identical over 8 bases. J was trimmed by 1 base and V by 4 bases; bases with no gene match: 5. Germline V gene lookup returns CDR1 LGHNA and CDR2 YNFKEQ. The length of the CDR3 is 16 residues. CDR3 loop: CASSRQGTGNTGELFF. Here the CDR3 DNA reads TGTGCCAGCAGCCGCCAAGGGACAGGGAACACCGGGGAGCTGTTTTTT.